These 30 T cell receptor beta chains were sequenced from one sample in a study of T-cell reconstitution after alpha-beta-depleted transplantation in children. A library of TCRbeta sequences, prepared with unique molecular identifiers, was generated. In TCRdb, the PCR reads were re-called with MiXCR into one record per CDR3 protein. The sample consists of 70,000 to 95,000 distinct CDR3 sequences, 10% to 15% of them appearing once. The sequencing here drew on PBMCs from the stem cell graft donor, taken from the stem cell graft. The receptors stem from a human donor who donated a stem cell graft to a child with inherited bone marrow failure.

The chain couples TRBV5-1 to TRBJ2-1; D possibly matches TRBD1 or TRBD2 (6 bases each). This CDR3 is built from 15 residues. Trimming stripped 0 bases from V and 3 bases from J, with 10 bases between. CDR1 SGHRS and CDR2 YFSETQ come from the germline V gene. CDR3 amino acids: CASSLGGAFYNEQFF. CDR3 bases: TGCGCCAGCAGCTTGGGGGGGGCCTTCTACAATGAGCAGTTCTTC.

This clonotype appeared many times. The chain recombines TRBV24-1 with TRBJ2-1; 11 nucleotides match TRBD2. The V gene end was trimmed by 7 bases and the J gene end by 8 bases; junction bases not matched to a gene: 9. CDR3 length equals 15 residues. CDR1 and CDR2 from the germline V gene are KGHDR and SFDVKD. This chain's CDR3 is CATSETSGKGDEQFF. In nucleotides, the CDR3 is TGTGCCACCAGCGAGACTAGCGGGAAGGGTGATGAGCAGTTCTTC.

This clonotype was counted ten times or more. The chain uses TRBV5-1 and TRBJ1-1; D is uncertain. The length of the CDR3 is 14 residues. Trimming shortened V by 0 bases and J by 0 bases, and 6 bases separated the two germline ends. Germline CDR1 reads SGHRS; CDR2 reads YFSETQ. The CDR3 loop is CASSLGYMNTEAFF. CDR3 DNA: TGCGCCAGCAGCTTGGGATACATGAACACTGAAGCTTTCTTT.

The table lists this clonotype with many counts. The V and J genes are TRBV4-3 and TRBJ2-1; D is perhaps TRBD1 or TRBD2 (5 bases each). V was pared by 1 base and J by 6 bases, with 13 bases between. Germline CDR1 reads LGHNA; CDR2 reads YSLEER. This CDR3 spans 15 amino acids. CDR3 DNA: TGCGCCAGCAGCCAAGGCCGGGACCCTACCAATGAGCAGTTCTTC. Its translation is CASSQGRDPTNEQFF.

The V call is TRBV18, the J call TRBJ1-2; possible D gene TRBD1, 5 bases. Germline-derived CDR1 and CDR2 are KGHSH and LQKENI. This CDR3 is built from 15 residues. The ends were cut back, 2 bases at V and 4 bases at J, with 14 bases in the middle. CDR3 residues: CASSPGGKPGYGYTF. The CDR3 coding sequence is TGTGCCAGCTCACCAGGGGGGAAGCCTGGCTATGGCTACACCTTC.

The table lists this clonotype with many counts. The chain recombines TRBV27 with TRBJ2-7; D unresolved. Trimming took 2 bases from V and 0 from J, leaving 8 bases between them. Germline V lookup: CDR1 MNHEY, CDR2 SMNVEV (reference sequence). This CDR3 has 14 residues. The CDR3 DNA sequence: TGTGCCAGCAGTTTAGGGCGGTTCTCCTACGAGCAGTACTTC. It yields the protein CASSLGRFSYEQYF.

The rearrangement joins TRBV6-1 to TRBJ1-3; tentative D call: TRBD1 (5 bases). CDR3 size: 15 residues. Germline V gene lookup returns CDR1 MNHNS and CDR2 SASEGT. The germline V and J ends were trimmed by 6 bases and 1 base, with 13 bases remaining between them. CDR3 amino acids: CASRPGYCSGNTIYF. The CDR3 DNA reads TGTGCCAGCAGGCCAGGGTATTGTTCTGGAAACACCATATATTTT.

This clonotype was picked up many times. V gene TRBV6-1 combines with J gene TRBJ2-1; 7 bases line up with TRBD2. The CDR3 is 15 amino acids. In germline, CDR1 is MNHNS, CDR2 SASEGT. V shed 4 bases, J shed 4 bases, and the junction held 7 bases outside the gene matches. The chain's CDR3 is CASSGGSSGYNEQFF. The CDR3 DNA reads as TGTGCCAGCAGTGGGGGGTCTAGCGGATACAATGAGCAGTTCTTC.

This clonotype came up many times. This chain links TRBV5-1 with TRBJ2-4; 8 positions agree with TRBD1. Trimming took 5 bases from V and 5 from J; bases not matched to a gene: 6. The length of the CDR3 is 14 residues. Germline loops: CDR1 SGHRS, CDR2 YFSETQ. CDR3 region: CASRPGTGQNIQYF. The CDR3 DNA reads as TGCGCCAGCAGGCCCGGGACAGGACAAAACATTCAGTACTTC.

At least ten counts were recorded for this clonotype. The chain carries TRBV4-2 and TRBJ2-7; TRBD2 aligns across 7 bases. This CDR3 spans 16 amino acids. J gave up 0 bases and V 0 bases, and 5 bases lay outside the gene matches. Germline CDR1 LGHNA, CDR2 YNFKEQ. The CDR3 loop reads CASSQEPGRVSYEQYF. The DNA of the CDR3 is TGTGCCAGCAGCCAAGAGCCAGGGAGGGTCTCCTACGAGCAGTACTTC.

On this clonotype: A much larger clone lies one base from this, so it may be a read error. The chain links TRBV3-1 to TRBJ1-2; no clear D. Trimming removed 1 base from V and 6 bases from J, with 9 bases in between. CDR1 is LGHDT, CDR2 YNNKEL, per germline (reference sequence). The CDR3 sequence is 13 residues long. The CDR3 reads CASSQAAADGYTF. CDR3 coding DNA: TGTGCCAGCAGCCAAGCAGCGGCCGATGGCTACACCTTC.

This clonotype came up many times. This sequence joins TRBV7-9 and TRBJ1-6, with D possibly matching TRBD1 (5 bases). CDR3 length: 17 residues. V was clipped by 4 bases and J by 6 bases, with 19 bases between them. Looked up from germline, CDR1 is SEHNR and CDR2 is FQNEAQ (reference sequence). The CDR3 here is CASSSTLTPTVNSPLHF. The CDR3 nucleotides are TGTGCCAGCAGCTCAACCTTAACACCGACAGTTAATTCACCCCTCCACTTT. The full variable domain, its missing parts supplied by reference TRBV7-9 and TRBJ1-6, is DTGVSQNPRHKITKRGQNVTFRCDPISEHNRLYWYRQTLGQGPEFLTYFQNEAQLEKSRLLSDRFSAERPKGSFSTLEIQRTEQGDSAMYLCASSSTLTPTVNSPLHFGNGTRLTVT.

This rearrangement joins TRBV11-1 to TRBJ1-1, with D possibly being TRBD1 (5 bases). The V end lost 3 bases, the J end lost 7 bases, and 15 bases lay between the germline ends. The CDR3 length is 14 residues. In germline, CDR1 is SGHAT, CDR2 FQDESV (reference sequence). CDR3 nucleotide sequence: TGTGCCAGCAGCTTTGGGGGGGATTTTCTTGAAGCTTTCTTT. It yields the protein CASSFGGDFLEAFF.

This clonotype was seen many times. This chain's CDR3 is CASSHTSGRTVQGELFF. The CDR3 nucleotides read TGTGCCAGCAGCCATACTAGCGGGCGGACCGTACAGGGGGAGCTGTTTTTT. The genes are TRBV3-1 and TRBJ2-2; 9 bases agree with TRBD2. The CDR3 sequence is 17 residues long. Germline CDR1 LGHDT, CDR2 YNNKEL (reference sequence). The J segment lost 8 bases and the V segment lost 3 bases, leaving 13 bases of the junction unmatched.

This clonotype was picked up many times. The rearrangement uses TRBV30 and TRBJ2-2; D not certain. The CDR3 runs 11 residues. Germline lookup yields CDR1 GTSNPN and CDR2 SVGIG (reference sequence). The V and J ends lost 5 bases and 5 bases respectively, with 6 bases between them. CDR3 coding DNA: TGTGCCTGGGGAAGGACCGGGGAGCTGTTTTTT. Its translation is CAWGRTGELFF.

The J gene is TRBJ2-2, the V gene TRBV12-3 or TRBV12-4; 8 bases match TRBD2. The CDR3 extends over 16 amino acids. With V trimmed by 6 bases and J by 5 bases, 11 bases remained unmatched. CDR3 loop: CASRQGLGVNTGELFF. In DNA, the CDR3 is TGTGCCAGCAGACAGGGACTAGGGGTGAATACCGGGGAGCTGTTTTTT.

This clonotype was seen many times. The CDR3 sequence: CASSQDLAPGGFYEQYF. The DNA for the CDR3 is TGTGCCAGCAGCCAAGATTTGGCACCGGGAGGGTTCTACGAGCAGTACTTC. The chain recombines TRBV4-2 with TRBJ2-7; 8 bases map to TRBD2. Per germline, CDR1 LGHNA and CDR2 YNFKEQ. The CDR3 sequence is 17 residues long. V dropped 0 bases and J dropped 3; count of bases not matched to a gene: 10.

Many counts were recorded for this clonotype. Written as DNA, the CDR3 is TGTGCCAGCAGCCCCCCGTGGGACACCGGGGAGCTGTTTTTT. Translated, it gives CASSPPWDTGELFF. The V gene is TRBV4-2, the J gene TRBJ2-2; no firm D call. CDR3 length: 14 amino acids. The V end lost 4 bases, the J end lost 3 bases, and 9 bases lay between the germline ends. Germline V lookup: CDR1 LGHNA, CDR2 YNFKEQ.

This chain links TRBV5-1 with TRBJ1-1, with D perhaps matching TRBD1 (5 bases). Trimming left V 0 bases short and J 1 base short, with 7 bases between. The CDR3 runs 14 residues. Looked up from germline, CDR1 is SGHRS and CDR2 is YFSETQ. Here the CDR3 reads CASSLGDGNTEAFF. CDR3 nucleotide sequence: TGCGCCAGCAGCTTGGGGGACGGGAACACTGAAGCTTTCTTT.

CDR3 sequence: CASSPTLWDRGTNEKLFF. In nucleotides, the CDR3 is TGTGCCAGCTCACCAACTTTGTGGGACAGGGGCACTAATGAAAAACTGTTTTTT. The chain recombines TRBV18 with TRBJ1-4; TRBD1 agrees at 10 bases. There are 18 residues in the CDR3. The ends lost 2 bases at V and 2 bases at J; junction bases unmatched: 8. CDR1 is KGHSH, CDR2 LQKENI, per germline. Variable domain in full (rest from reference TRBV18 and TRBJ1-4): NAGVMQNPRHLVRRRGQEARLRCSPMKGHSHVYWYRQLPEEGLKFMVYLQKENIIDESGMPKERFSAEFPKEGPSILRIQQVVRGDSAAYFCASSPTLWDRGTNEKLFFGSGTQLSVL.

This clonotype was seen a few times. The J gene is TRBJ2-1, the V gene TRBV3-1; D unclear. The ends were cut back, 4 bases at V and 7 bases at J, with 5 bases in the middle. The length of the CDR3 is 11 residues. Germline V lookup: CDR1 LGHDT, CDR2 YNNKEL (reference sequence). The CDR3: CASSRKNEQFF. In DNA, the CDR3 is TGTGCCAGCAGCCGAAAGAATGAGCAGTTCTTC.

This clonotype was detected many times. The chain carries TRBV5-6 and TRBJ2-1; D is unclear. The V gene's germline CDR1 is SGHDT and CDR2 YYEEEE. The CDR3 covers 12 residues. The ends were cut back, 8 bases at V and 3 bases at J, with 9 bases in the middle. The CDR3 nucleotides are TGTGCCAGTCGGGCACTCTACAATGAGCAGTTCTTC. Translated, it gives CASRALYNEQFF.

This clonotype was seen many times. V is TRBV7-9 and J is TRBJ2-1; TRBD2 aligns across 11 bases. Germline assignment: CDR1 SEHNR and CDR2 FQNEAQ (reference sequence). The CDR3 contains 21 residues. J was trimmed by 4 bases and V by 5 bases; bases with no gene match: 22. The CDR3 nucleotides read TGTGCCAGCAGCCCGGACAGGGATGGGACTAGCGGAGAGTTCCATTACAATGAGCAGTTCTTC. Translated: CASSPDRDGTSGEFHYNEQFF.

This clonotype came up many times. V and J are TRBV5-1 and TRBJ1-2; no reliable D call. Trimming removed 0 bases at V and 4 bases at J, with 13 bases between. Germline V lookup: CDR1 SGHRS, CDR2 YFSETQ. The CDR3 runs 15 residues. The chain's CDR3 is CASSLDPSTSYGYTF. Here the CDR3 DNA reads TGCGCCAGCAGCTTGGATCCCTCGACCTCCTATGGCTACACCTTC.

This clonotype occurred many times. This rearrangement joins TRBV6-1 to TRBJ2-2; D is undetermined. V was shortened by 6 bases and J by 4 bases, with 12 bases between the two germline ends. This CDR3 region has 14 residues. CDR1 MNHNS and CDR2 SASEGT come from the germline V gene. The CDR3 coding sequence is TGTGCCAGCAGGCCATCTGGTATCACCGGGGAGCTGTTTTTT. Translation: CASRPSGITGELFF.

This clonotype was seen many times. This rearrangement joins TRBV6-2 or TRBV6-3 to TRBJ2-7; D not resolved. Germline V gives CDR1 MNHEY, CDR2 SVGEGT. The CDR3 is 11 amino acids. V was shortened by 0 bases and J by 7 bases, with 4 bases between the two germline ends. CDR3 loop: CASSYSAEQYF. The CDR3 DNA reads as TGTGCCAGCAGTTACTCGGCGGAGCAGTACTTC.

This clonotype was seen many times. The V gene is TRBV4-2, the J gene TRBJ1-1; D ambiguous. CDR3 length: 14 residues. The germline CDR1 and CDR2 sequences are LGHNA and YNFKEQ. The V and J ends lost 0 bases and 8 bases respectively, with 13 bases between them. CDR3 DNA sequence: TGTGCCAGCAGCCAAGATATGATTGGGCAGGAAGCTTTCTTT. Amino acid sequence: CASSQDMIGQEAFF.

This clonotype was seen many times. This chain joins TRBV7-3 and TRBJ2-3; possibly TRBD2 for D (6 bases). Trimming left V 5 bases short and J 2 bases short, with 11 bases between. Per germline, CDR1 SGHTA and CDR2 FQGTGA. This CDR3 has 14 residues. The CDR3 DNA sequence: TGTGCCAGCAGCAAGGGACTTACCACAGATACGCAGTATTTT. Protein: CASSKGLTTDTQYF.

This clonotype was seen at least ten times. The CDR3 sequence: CASSYGLAGETDTQYF. CDR3 DNA sequence: TGTGCCAGCAGCTACGGACTAGCGGGGGAGACAGATACGCAGTATTTT. V is TRBV7-9 and J is TRBJ2-3, with 13 bases that match TRBD2. With 4 bases clipped from V and 3 bases from J, the junction kept 4 bases outside the gene matches. The germline V gene encodes CDR1 SEHNR and CDR2 FQNEAQ (reference sequence). The CDR3 contains 16 residues. The full variable domain, completed using reference TRBV7-9 and TRBJ2-3, is DTGVSQNPRHKITKRGQNVTFRCDPISEHNRLYWYRQTLGQGPEFLTYFQNEAQLEKSRLLSDRFSAERPKGSFSTLEIQRTEQGDSAMYLCASSYGLAGETDTQYFGPGTRLTVL.

Only a few counts were recorded for this clonotype. This chain links TRBV7-2 with TRBJ1-2, with D possibly TRBD1 on 6 matching bases. The CDR3 loop spans 15 amino acids. The germline gives CDR1 SGHTA, CDR2 FQGNSA. Between the trimmed V and J ends, which lost 5 bases and 0 bases, there was a span of 13 bases. The CDR3 DNA sequence: TGTGCCAGCAGCCCCAGGGCAGGGGCTAACTATGGCTACACCTTC. This sequence encodes CASSPRAGANYGYTF.